These T cell receptor beta chains were read from a single sample in a study of vaccination and CD4 T cells after COVID-19. One entry per CDR3 protein, called by TCRdb with MiXCR from the PCR reads. This repertoire shows 15,000 to 20,000 distinct CDR3 sequences, about 50% found once; its top ten account for about 12%. No antigens are known for them. The sample consisted of CD4+ T cells from blood, cultured in vitro. The receptors stem from a human donor who had recovered from COVID-19. Each CDR3 is given with its conserved first and last residue. A D gene is named only where the DNA matches it firmly. Size tells how often a clone was seen (once, few, many) or the class of an expanded clone, and some rows leave it out.

.,TRBV7-9,.,TRBJ1-1,TGTGCCAGCAGCTTTCCGGGACGGCCGAACACTGAAGCTTTCTTT,CASSFPGRPNTEAFF
.,TRBV4-1,TRBD2,TRBJ2-3,TGCGCCAGCAGCCCCATAGGGCTAGCGGGGTTGGGCACAGATACGCAGTATTTT,CASSPIGLAGLGTDTQYF
few,TRBV28,.,TRBJ1-4,TGTGCCAGCTGTCACGGGGGTGCCGATAATGAAAAACTGTTTTTT,CASCHGGADNEKLFF
few,TRBV25-1,.,TRBJ1-1,TGTGCCAGCAGTGAATCGATAGGGGGTGTCACTGAAGCTTTCTTT,CASSESIGGVTEAFF
.,TRBV30,.,TRBJ1-2,TGTGCCTGGATCCGGACAGATTACAACTATGGCTACACCTTC,CAWIRTDYNYGYTF
.,TRBV6-2/TRBV6-3,TRBD2,TRBJ2-3,TGTGCCAGCAGTTACTCGCTAGCGGGCACAGGTACGCAGTATTTT,CASSYSLAGTGTQYF
.,TRBV11-3,TRBD2,TRBJ2-1,TGTGCCAGCAGCTTAAGCCCCCGTCTAGCGGGTAATGAGCAGTTCTTC,CASSLSPRLAGNEQFF
.,TRBV4-3,TRBD2,TRBJ2-2,TGCGCCAGCAGCCAAGGAGGGACTACGATGGGCGGGGAGCTGTTTTTT,CASSQGGTTMGGELFF
few,TRBV19,TRBD1,TRBJ1-5,TGTGCCAGTAGCCGAGACAGGGGAAACCAGCCCCAGCATTTT,CASSRDRGNQPQHF
once,TRBV11-3,TRBD1,TRBJ2-2,TGTGCCAGCAATCTCCGGAGACAGGGTATCTTGAACACCGGGGAGCTGTTTTTT,CASNLRRQGILNTGELFF
.,TRBV30,.,TRBJ1-2,TGTGCCTGGAGTGTACTGGAGGGAGTGAGCTATGGCTACACCTTC,CAWSVLEGVSYGYTF
.,TRBV20-1,TRBD2,TRBJ2-1,TGCAGTGCTCGCCCGGGACTAGCGGGAGTTGGGCAGTTCTTC,CSARPGLAGVGQFF
few,TRBV12-3/TRBV12-4,.,TRBJ1-2,TGTGCCAGCAGTACCAACCAGATCACAGGGCACTATGGCTACACCTTC,CASSTNQITGHYGYTF
.,TRBV15,TRBD1,TRBJ1-1,TGTGCCACCAGCAGAGATTTAACGCTGGACAGGGGAGCTGAAGCTTTCTTT,CATSRDLTLDRGAEAFF
.,TRBV11-3,.,TRBJ1-2,TGTGCCAGCAGCGATAAACCCAACTATGGCTACACCTTC,CASSDKPNYGYTF
few,TRBV28,.,TRBJ1-2,TGTGCCAGCAGACCCCCCGGCCAGGGCTACACCTTC,CASRPPGQGYTF
.,TRBV19,.,TRBJ2-4,TGTGCCAGTAGTATCAACACCCCGGCGGGAAACATTCAGTACTTC,CASSINTPAGNIQYF
.,TRBV7-2,TRBD2,TRBJ2-7,TGTGCCAGCAGCTTAGCGGGACTAGCGGGTGACCCCTACGAGCAGTACTTC,CASSLAGLAGDPYEQYF
once,TRBV7-2,TRBD1,TRBJ1-2,TGTGCGCTGCTCGGGGGACAGGGGACCTATGGCTACACCTTC,CALLGGQGTYGYTF
.,TRBV9,.,TRBJ2-3,TGTGCCAGCAGCTTCGCCCGGCTGGGGGGAGATACGCAGTATTTT,CASSFARLGGDTQYF
once,TRBV7-2,.,TRBJ2-1,TGTGCCAGCAGCTTATTTTCCCAGCAATACAATGAGCAGTTCTTC,CASSLFSQQYNEQFF
few,TRBV20-1,.,TRBJ1-3,TGCAGTGCTAGAGCGAATGGTGACGGCACCATATATTTT,CSARANGDGTIYF
.,TRBV7-2,.,TRBJ2-3,TGTGCCAGCAGCTTTAGTTGGGGGGCAGCAGATACGCAGTATTTT,CASSFSWGAADTQYF
few,TRBV20-1,TRBD2,TRBJ2-3,TGCAGTGCTAGAGCTCTTAGCGGGGGAGGCGTAGATACGCAGTATTTT,CSARALSGGGVDTQYF
.,TRBV5-1,TRBD2,TRBJ2-7,TGCGCCAGCAGCGCCGGGGGGAACTTGGACACCTACGAGCAGTACTTC,CASSAGGNLDTYEQYF
.,TRBV7-2,.,TRBJ1-2,TGTGCCAGCAGCTTAGGCAGGGCGAACTATGGCTACACCTTC,CASSLGRANYGYTF
.,TRBV19,.,TRBJ1-2,TGTGCCAGTAGTTGGGACCGTACACTAAACGGGGGCTACACCTTC,CASSWDRTLNGGYTF
.,TRBV20-1,TRBD2,TRBJ2-7,TGCAGTGCAGCCGGACTAGCAACCTACGAGCAGTACTTC,CSAAGLATYEQYF
.,TRBV5-1,.,TRBJ2-7,TGCGCCAGCAGCTGGGGCGGGATCACCTACGAGCAGTACTTC,CASSWGGITYEQYF
few,TRBV24-1,.,TRBJ2-3,TGTGCCACCAGTCATGGGTCGCCAGATACGCAGTATTTT,CATSHGSPDTQYF
few,TRBV6-2/TRBV6-3,.,TRBJ2-4,TGTGCCAGCAGTTATATCGCGGAGGCCAAAAACATTCAGTACTTC,CASSYIAEAKNIQYF
.,TRBV2,TRBD1,TRBJ1-1,TGTGCCAGCAGTAGCGACAGGGGAGCTGAAGCTTTCTTT,CASSSDRGAEAFF
.,TRBV7-6,TRBD2,TRBJ2-7,TGTGCCAGCAGCTTAGAGGGTAGCGGGCCATACGAGCAGTACTTC,CASSLEGSGPYEQYF
few,TRBV20-1,TRBD2,TRBJ2-1,TGCAGTGCTAGACTTGGACTAGCGGGACGGGACAATGAGCAGTTCTTC,CSARLGLAGRDNEQFF
.,TRBV6-5,.,TRBJ2-7,TGTGCCAGCAGTTACAAGGAACTCGACGCCCTTAAGTACGAGCAGTACTTC,CASSYKELDALKYEQYF
few,TRBV18,TRBD1,TRBJ1-1,TGTGCCAGCTCACTCGGACAGGGGGCCACTGAAGCTTTCTTT,CASSLGQGATEAFF
.,TRBV11-3,TRBD2,TRBJ2-5,TGTGCCAGCAGCCCAACCGGGACTAGCGGGAGGATGGGAGAGACCCAGTACTTC,CASSPTGTSGRMGETQYF
.,TRBV29-1,TRBD2,TRBJ2-2,TGCAGCGCCGGGGAGGGCGGGGAGCTGTTTTTT,CSAGEGGELFF
few,TRBV6-1,TRBD2,TRBJ2-2,TGTGCCAGCACCCTAGCGGGGAGTAGCACCGGGGAGCTGTTTTTT,CASTLAGSSTGELFF
.,TRBV29-1,.,TRBJ1-1,TGCAGCGTTTACCTGGTCGCAATGGGGGGCACTGAAGCTTTCTTT,CSVYLVAMGGTEAFF
.,TRBV6-2/TRBV6-3,TRBD1,TRBJ2-7,TGTGCCAGCAGTTACGAGGGGGCGAACCTCTACGAGCAGTACTTC,CASSYEGANLYEQYF
.,TRBV28,.,TRBJ2-7,TGTGCCAGCAACCGGGCTTTTCTGGACCACGAGCAGTACTTC,CASNRAFLDHEQYF
few,TRBV7-2,TRBD1,TRBJ1-3,TGTGCCAGCAGCTCGACAGGGTATTCTGGAAACACCATATATTTT,CASSSTGYSGNTIYF
few,TRBV6-2/TRBV6-3,.,TRBJ2-7,TGTGCCAGCAGTTACTCGAGGACTCGTCTGGAGCAGTACTTC,CASSYSRTRLEQYF
.,TRBV20-1,.,TRBJ2-7,TGCAGTGCTAGAGATCAATACGAGCAGTACTTC,CSARDQYEQYF
.,TRBV6-2/TRBV6-3,TRBD2,TRBJ2-1,TGTGCCAGCAGTCCTGGGACTAGCGGGGAATGGGGGTACAATGAGCAGTTCTTC,CASSPGTSGEWGYNEQFF
.,TRBV7-2,.,TRBJ2-1,TGTGCCAGCACCCAAAGTTTAAATCGTGAGCAGTTCTTC,CASTQSLNREQFF
.,TRBV20-1,.,TRBJ2-5,TGCAGTGCTGTGCTTGGGTTTCAAGAGACCCAGTACTTC,CSAVLGFQETQYF
few,TRBV6-1,TRBD1,TRBJ1-3,TGTGCCGCGAGATCCAGGGGGCTCGGAAACACCATATATTTT,CAARSRGLGNTIYF
few,TRBV27,.,TRBJ1-1,TGTGCCACCCATGCCGCGGGATTCACTGAAGCTTTCTTT,CATHAAGFTEAFF
.,TRBV12-5,.,TRBJ1-1,TGTGCTAGTGGTTTGGAAGGGGCTGAAGCTTTCTTT,CASGLEGAEAFF
.,TRBV5-4,.,TRBJ2-5,TGTGCCAGCAGCTCGGGACCGCTGGTGGAGACCCAGTACTTC,CASSSGPLVETQYF
.,TRBV5-4,TRBD2,TRBJ2-2,TGTGCCAGCAGCAAACCGGGACTAGCGGGAGACACCGGGGAGCTGTTTTTT,CASSKPGLAGDTGELFF
.,TRBV12-3/TRBV12-4,.,TRBJ1-6,TGTGCCAGCAGTGTGGGGGGGAATTCACCCCTCCACTTT,CASSVGGNSPLHF
.,TRBV6-2/TRBV6-3,.,TRBJ2-1,TGTGCCAGTACCTCCTCCGGACTAATCCGCTACAATGAGCAGTTCTTC,CASTSSGLIRYNEQFF
.,TRBV6-2/TRBV6-3,.,TRBJ2-7,TGTGCCAGCAGTTACTTCCCGGTGTCCTACGAGCAGTACTTC,CASSYFPVSYEQYF
.,TRBV10-3,.,TRBJ2-1,TGTGCCATCAGTGGAGGGTACTCCTCTTACAATGAGCAGTTCTTC,CAISGGYSSYNEQFF